The clone carrying this T cell receptor beta chain was counted only a few times. Antigen unknown. This record belongs to a study of Ad26.COV2.S vaccination and SARS-CoV-2 variants. At the level of the study: Recipients of Ad26.COV2.S got it intramuscularly, once or twice 56 days apart. Whole-study findings and limits: Vaccinees displayed broader spike-specific TCR repertoires than placebo recipients. There was reportedly substantial breadth in spike-specific CD8+ and CD4+ T cell responses after vaccination.

Treatment meaning: 15 to 20 received Ad26.COV2.S at low or high dose, single or two shots; about 5 received placebo; per-sample allocation not given. Day 63 following the first vaccine or placebo injection was when the samples were taken. The CDR3 runs 16 residues. V was clipped by 5 bases and J by 3 bases, with 20 bases between them. Germline values: CDR1 MNHEY, CDR2 SVGEGT. Only in-frame clones appear in the TCRdb table, and some are missing; sequencing was by immunoSEQ multiplex PCR. The table lists under 250,000 clones, roughly 85% of them singletons, with 2.9% in the top ten. The material was peripheral blood, obtained in a trial of Ad26.COV2.S vaccine versus placebo. The source is a person between 18 and 65 years old who received the Ad26.COV2.S COVID-19 vaccine or a placebo. The chain is built from TRBV6-2 or TRBV6-3 and TRBJ2-7; D could derive from TRBD1 or TRBD2 (6 bases each). CDR3 bases: TGTGCCAGCAGTCTCGTGGGGGGCGATTACTTCTACGAGCAGTACGTC. It encodes CASSLVGGDYFYEQYV.